This is a list of T cell receptor beta chains from one sample in a study of blood T cell repertoires in COVID-19. Generated by immunoSEQ multiplex PCR, the TCRdb table keeps only in-frame clones and is missing some. The sample contains approximately 75,000 clones, roughly 70% of which appear only once. The specimen was peripheral blood. The receptor set was obtained from a human donor with acute or convalescent COVID-19. The donor label of this sample is uncertain. Each CDR3 is given with its conserved first and last residue. A D gene is named only where the DNA matches it firmly. Size tells how often a clone was seen (once, few, many) or the class of an expanded clone, and some rows leave it out.

CDR3	DNA	D	length	size	V	J
CASSERTAGDGKLFF	TGTGCCAGCAGTGAAAGGACGGCAGGGGACGGAAAACTGTTTTTT	NA	15	NA	TRBV6-1	TRBJ1-4
CASSSSRTGNTEAFF	TGTGCCAGCTCATCCTCGCGGACAGGGAACACTGAAGCTTTCTTT	TRBD1	15	NA	TRBV18	TRBJ1-1
CASSQDGLVPEQFF	TGTGCCAGCAGCCAAGATGGACTAGTTCCTGAGCAGTTCTTC	TRBD2	14	NA	TRBV3-1/TRBV3-2	TRBJ2-1
CASRAWDTPQNEQFF	TGTGCCAGTAGGGCATGGGACACCCCTCAGAATGAGCAGTTCTTC	NA	15	once	TRBV19	TRBJ2-1
CASSSTPAGSDTQYF	TGTGCCAGCAGCTCGACCCCGGCGGGGTCAGATACGCAGTATTTT	NA	15	once	TRBV7-2	TRBJ2-3
CASSTTEEQFF	TGTGCCAGCAGCACGACAGAAGAGCAGTTCTTC	NA	11	NA	TRBV27	TRBJ2-1
CASSEALLQGAGSPLHF	TGTGCCAGCAGTGAAGCGCTTCTACAGGGGGCAGGGTCACCCCTCCACTTT	TRBD1	17	NA	TRBV6-1	TRBJ1-6
CASSETGTGNSPLHF	TGTGCCAGCAGTGAGACAGGGACGGGGAATTCACCCCTCCACTTT	TRBD1	15	NA	TRBV2	TRBJ1-6
CASSQGTGTSGNTIYF	TGTGCCAGCAGCCAAGGCACAGGGACCTCTGGAAACACCATATATTTT	NA	16	few	TRBV3-1/TRBV3-2	TRBJ1-3
CASSGGLGSNQPQHF	TGTGCCAGCAGTGGGGGGTTAGGAAGCAATCAGCCCCAGCATTTT	NA	15	once	TRBV21-1	TRBJ1-5
CASSSIGARIF	TGTGCCAGCAGCTCCATTGGGGCGCGGATCTTC	NA	11	few	TRBV7-9	TRBJ2-1
CASSRMGGSGTEAFF	TGTGCCAGCAGCCGCATGGGAGGGAGTGGAACTGAAGCTTTCTTT	NA	15	NA	TRBV7-9	TRBJ1-1
CASSYSTGTWNEQFF	TGTGCCAGCAGTTACTCGACAGGGACCTGGAATGAGCAGTTCTTC	TRBD1	15	NA	TRBV6-5	TRBJ2-1
CASSVDRATPLGGYTF	TGTGCCAGCAGCGTAGACAGGGCCACCCCGTTGGGTGGCTACACCTTC	NA	16	NA	TRBV9	TRBJ1-2
CASSLKATGELFF	TGTGCCAGCAGTTTGAAAGCCACCGGGGAGCTGTTTTTT	NA	13	NA	TRBV12-3/TRBV12-4	TRBJ2-2
CATSGGGGYAEAFF	TGTGCCACCAGCGGGGGTGGGGGGTACGCTGAAGCTTTCTTT	NA	14	NA	TRBV15	TRBJ1-1
CAISESTGGTGNTIYF	TGTGCCATCAGTGAGTCTACAGGGGGGACTGGAAACACCATATATTTT	TRBD1	16	NA	TRBV10-3	TRBJ1-3
CASSAGTSGSYNEQFF	TGTGCCAGCAGCGCCGGGACTAGCGGGAGTTACAATGAGCAGTTCTTC	TRBD2	16	few	TRBV25-1	TRBJ2-1
CASSRGLGQGQPQHF	TGCGCCAGCAGCCGAGGCCTCGGACAAGGGCAGCCCCAGCATTTT	NA	15	once	TRBV4-1	TRBJ1-5
CASSETGQGSNEQFF	TGTGCCAGCAGTGAAACGGGACAGGGATCCAATGAGCAGTTCTTC	TRBD1	15	many	TRBV2	TRBJ2-1
CASSKANRESETQYF	TGTGCCAGCAGCAAAGCGAACAGGGAGTCGGAGACCCAGTACTTC	NA	15	NA	TRBV21-1	TRBJ2-5
CASSRRQSNEKLFF	TGCGCCAGCAGCCGTAGACAGTCAAATGAAAAACTGTTTTTT	NA	14	NA	TRBV4-1	TRBJ1-4
CASSQATSGTDTQYF	TGTGCCAGCAGCCAAGCGACTAGCGGCACAGATACGCAGTATTTT	TRBD2	15	NA	TRBV4-2	TRBJ2-3
CASSSPGIPLHF	TGTGCCAGCAGCTCTCCGGGAATCCCCCTCCACTTT	NA	12	NA	TRBV13	TRBJ1-6
CASSRGTHYGYTF	TGTGCCAGTAGTCGCGGAACCCACTATGGCTACACCTTC	NA	13	NA	TRBV19	TRBJ1-2
CASSESRGKGYTF	TGCGCCAGCAGTGAGTCGAGAGGGAAAGGCTACACCTTC	NA	13	NA	TRBV10-1	TRBJ1-2
CASSPRQGSDGYTF	TGTGCCAGCTCACCGAGACAGGGATCGGATGGCTACACCTTC	TRBD1	14	NA	TRBV18	TRBJ1-2
CASSYQRTMVQYF	TGTGCCAGCAGTTACCAGCGGACGATGGTGCAGTACTTC	NA	13	once	TRBV6-2/TRBV6-3	TRBJ2-7
CASSPGSGRARETQYF	TGCGCCAGCAGCCCCGGAAGCGGGAGGGCGAGGGAGACCCAGTACTTC	TRBD2	16	NA	TRBV5-1	TRBJ2-5
CASRRDYPGETQYF	TGTGCCAGCAGGAGGGACTACCCGGGGGAGACCCAGTACTTC	TRBD2	14	NA	TRBV6-5	TRBJ2-5
CASSLESISGANVLTF	TGTGCCAGCAGTTTAGAGTCGATCTCTGGGGCCAACGTCCTGACTTTC	NA	16	once	TRBV28	TRBJ2-6
CAITVSRVTEAFF	TGTGCCATCACGGTCTCCAGGGTAACTGAAGCTTTCTTT	NA	13	NA	TRBV10-3	TRBJ1-1
CASSLAGLPYSPLHF	TGCGCCAGCAGCTTGGCGGGTCTTCCGTATTCACCCCTCCACTTT	NA	15	NA	TRBV5-1	TRBJ1-6
CASSLRPRVRDSDNEKLFF	TGTGCCAGCAGCTTAAGGCCCCGGGTCCGAGACTCCGACAATGAAAAACTGTTTTTT	NA	19	NA	TRBV7-2	TRBJ1-4
CASSPQGSEAFF	TGTGCCAGCAGTCCACAGGGGTCTGAAGCTTTCTTT	TRBD1	12	NA	TRBV3-1/TRBV3-2	TRBJ1-1
CATSGGDGYTF	TGTGCCACCTCGGGAGGGGATGGCTACACCTTC	NA	11	once	TRBV19	TRBJ1-2
CASSSSRGRGGVDTQYF	TGTGCCAGCAGCTCCTCCAGGGGGCGCGGGGGAGTGGATACGCAGTATTTT	NA	17	NA	TRBV11-3	TRBJ2-3
CASSSDSRYGYTF	TGTGCCAGCAGCTCGGACAGCCGCTATGGCTACACCTTC	NA	13	few	TRBV7-9	TRBJ1-2
CASSPLATANTGELFF	TGTGCCAGCAGCCCCCTAGCGACTGCGAACACCGGGGAGCTGTTTTTT	NA	16	NA	TRBV5-5	TRBJ2-2
CASSRTENTEAFF	TGTGCCAGCAGCCGGACTGAGAACACTGAAGCTTTCTTT	NA	13	NA	TRBV7-9	TRBJ1-1
CASSEPEQGYPYNEQFF	TGTGCCAGCAGCGAACCGGAGCAGGGGTACCCCTACAATGAGCAGTTCTTC	NA	17	NA	TRBV9	TRBJ2-1
CASSLVAVKVEQFF	TGTGCCAGCAGTTTAGTGGCAGTCAAAGTTGAGCAGTTCTTC	NA	14	NA	TRBV28	TRBJ2-1
CASSSYQPQHF	TGTGCCAGCAGTTCATATCAGCCCCAGCATTTT	NA	11	NA	TRBV28	TRBJ1-5
CASSFRNEKLFF	TGTGCCAGCAGTTTCCGGAATGAAAAACTGTTTTTT	NA	12	few	TRBV28	TRBJ1-4
CASSPGTNQETQYF	TGTGCCAGCAGCCCCGGGACTAACCAAGAGACCCAGTACTTC	TRBD2	14	NA	TRBV14	TRBJ2-5